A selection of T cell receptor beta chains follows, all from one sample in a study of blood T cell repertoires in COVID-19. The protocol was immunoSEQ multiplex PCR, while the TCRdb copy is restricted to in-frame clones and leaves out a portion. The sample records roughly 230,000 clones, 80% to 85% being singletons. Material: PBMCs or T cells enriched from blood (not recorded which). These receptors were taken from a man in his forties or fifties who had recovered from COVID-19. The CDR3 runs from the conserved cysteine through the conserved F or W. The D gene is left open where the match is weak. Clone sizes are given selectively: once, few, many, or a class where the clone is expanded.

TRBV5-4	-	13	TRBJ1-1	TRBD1	TGTGCCAGCAGCCTCGACAGGGACCCTGAAGCTTTCTTT	CASSLDRDPEAFF
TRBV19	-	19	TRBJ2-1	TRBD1	TGTGCCAGTAGCAAAGATCCGGGACAGGGTTTGGGGTCTAACAATGAGCAGTTCTTC	CASSKDPGQGLGSNNEQFF
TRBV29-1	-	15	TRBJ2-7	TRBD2	TGCAGCGTTCGCCCGGGACTAGCGGGGAAGGGCGAGCAGTACTTC	CSVRPGLAGKGEQYF
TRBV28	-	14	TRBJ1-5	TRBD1	TGTGCCAGCACCCGACAGGGGGCGGGCCAGCCCCAGCATTTT	CASTRQGAGQPQHF
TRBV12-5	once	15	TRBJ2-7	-	TGTGCTAGTGGTTTGTCCCCGGACACATCCTACGAGCAGTACTTC	CASGLSPDTSYEQYF
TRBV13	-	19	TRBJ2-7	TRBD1	TGTGCCAGCAGCTTGCGGTTTGAGGGTGGGGACAGGGGTGTTTACGAGCAGTACTTC	CASSLRFEGGDRGVYEQYF
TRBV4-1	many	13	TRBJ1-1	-	TGCGCCAGCAGCCAAGACCAGGGGACTGAAGCTTTCTTT	CASSQDQGTEAFF
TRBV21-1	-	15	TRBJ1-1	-	TGTGCCAGCAGCCCGACAGGGGCGAAGAACACTGAAGCTTTCTTT	CASSPTGAKNTEAFF
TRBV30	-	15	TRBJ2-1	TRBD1	TGTGCCTGGAGTGTACCTGGGACAGTATACAATGAGCAGTTCTTC	CAWSVPGTVYNEQFF
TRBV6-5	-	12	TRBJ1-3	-	TGTGCCAGTTCGGCGGGGGGAAACACCATATATTTT	CASSAGGNTIYF
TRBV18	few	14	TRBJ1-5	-	TGTGCCAGCTCACCAGACAGCGGCAATCAGCCCCAGCATTTT	CASSPDSGNQPQHF
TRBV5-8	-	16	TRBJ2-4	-	TGTGCCAGCAGCTTGGGATGGGGGGTAGCCAAAAACATTCAGTACTTC	CASSLGWGVAKNIQYF
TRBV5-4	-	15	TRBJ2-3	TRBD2	TGTGCCAGCAGCTCACTAGCGGCTAGCACAGATACGCAGTATTTT	CASSSLAASTDTQYF
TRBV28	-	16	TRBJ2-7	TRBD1	TGTGCCAGCAGTTTGTGGGGGACAGGGGTTCGATACGAGCAGTACTTC	CASSLWGTGVRYEQYF
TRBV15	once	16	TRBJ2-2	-	TGTGCCACCAGCAGAGATCACGGGAGACGCACCGGGGAGCTGTTTTTT	CATSRDHGRRTGELFF
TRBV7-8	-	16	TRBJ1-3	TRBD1	TGTGCCAGCAGCCTAGGCGGACAGGGGACTGGAAACACCATATATTTT	CASSLGGQGTGNTIYF
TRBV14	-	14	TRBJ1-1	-	TGTGCCAGCAGCCAAGAGGTCAGGACTTCTGAAGCTTTCTTT	CASSQEVRTSEAFF
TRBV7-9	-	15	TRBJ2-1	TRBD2	TGTGCCAGCAGCTTGAGCGGGGGGGCCTCCAATGAGCAGTTCTTC	CASSLSGGASNEQFF
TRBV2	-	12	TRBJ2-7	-	TGTGCCAGCACCCAAGCCGGGTACGAGCAGTACTTC	CASTQAGYEQYF
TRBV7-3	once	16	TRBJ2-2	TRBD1	TGTGCCAGCAGCTCCGGGGCGGCAGGGGGCTTCGGGGAGCTGTTTTTT	CASSSGAAGGFGELFF
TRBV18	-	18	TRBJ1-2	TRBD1	TGTGCCAGCTCACCTCCCCGGACCCGGGACAGGGAGCTTGGTGGCTACACCTTC	CASSPPRTRDRELGGYTF
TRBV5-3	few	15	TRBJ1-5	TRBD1	TGTGCCAGAAGCGGGGGGACAGGAGTCAATCAGCCCCAGCATTTT	CARSGGTGVNQPQHF
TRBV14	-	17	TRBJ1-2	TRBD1	TGTGCCAGCAGCAAATGGGACAGTCCAGCCGGGTATTATGGCTACACCTTC	CASSKWDSPAGYYGYTF
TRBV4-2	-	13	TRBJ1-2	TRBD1	TGTGCCAGCAGCCAGTTACAGGGGGGAGGCTACACCTTC	CASSQLQGGGYTF
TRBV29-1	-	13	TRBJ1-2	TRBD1	TGCAGCGTCCTCGGACAGGGTACGGATGGCTACACCTTC	CSVLGQGTDGYTF
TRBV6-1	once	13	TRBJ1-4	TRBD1	TGTGCCAGCAGTGACCGGGACAGGGGTGAACTGTTTTTT	CASSDRDRGELFF
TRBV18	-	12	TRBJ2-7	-	TGTGCCAGCTCGCGCTCCTCTTCCGAGCAGTACTTC	CASSRSSSEQYF
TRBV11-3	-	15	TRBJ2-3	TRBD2	TGTGCCAGCAGCTTGAGCGGGAGGGCCCCAGATACGCAGTATTTT	CASSLSGRAPDTQYF
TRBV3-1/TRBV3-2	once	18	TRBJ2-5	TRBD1	TGTGCCAGCAGCCAACCGAAGGGACAGGCTTACTCCGGGGAGACCCAGTACTTC	CASSQPKGQAYSGETQYF
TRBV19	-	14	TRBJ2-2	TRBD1	TGTGCCACACTACGACAGGGACCCACCGGGGAGCTGTTTTTT	CATLRQGPTGELFF